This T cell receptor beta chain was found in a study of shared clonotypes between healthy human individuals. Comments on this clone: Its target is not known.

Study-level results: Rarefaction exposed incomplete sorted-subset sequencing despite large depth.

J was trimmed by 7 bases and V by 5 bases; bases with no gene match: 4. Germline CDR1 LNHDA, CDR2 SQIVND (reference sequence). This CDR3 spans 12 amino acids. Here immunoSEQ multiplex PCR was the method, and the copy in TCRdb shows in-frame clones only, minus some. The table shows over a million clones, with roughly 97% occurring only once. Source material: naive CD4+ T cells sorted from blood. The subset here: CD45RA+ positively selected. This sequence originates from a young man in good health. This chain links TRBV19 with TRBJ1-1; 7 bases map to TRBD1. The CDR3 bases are TGTGCCAGTAGTGTGGGACAGTTTGAAGCTTTCTTT. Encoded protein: CASSVGQFEAFF.